These 26 T cell receptor beta chains came from one sample sequenced in a study of CD8+ T cells in alopecia areata. cDNA prepared by RNA extraction and subsequent reverse transcription served as the template for sequencing. Only in-frame clones appear in the TCRdb table, and some are missing; sequencing was by immunoSEQ multiplex PCR. In total the sample includes about 120,000 clones, none of them seen once. Sequenced sample: lesional skin. The receptors originated from a C3H/HeJ mouse with alopecia areata. Strain haplotype (MHC): H2-k.

There are many counts of this clone. Genes here carry mouse names. The sequence runs out 4 residues before the end of the CDR3; the remainder is reconstructed from the germline J gene. The V and J genes are TRBV13-3 and TRBJ2-3; 9 nucleotides agree with TRBD2. The CDR3 is made up of 16 amino acids. V lost 6 bases to trimming and J lost 0 bases; unmatched junction nucleotides: 8. CDR1 is NNHDY and CDR2 is SYVADS in the germline V gene. Partial CDR3 DNA: TGTGCCAGCACCCCTGGACTGGGGTCTAGTGCAGAA. This sequence encodes CASTPGLGSSAE. The full CDR3 sequence reads CASTPGLGSSAETLYF.

About this clone: The translated DNA and TCRdb's protein are not identical at residue 13; the protein here was translated from the DNA. Germline and genes here are mouse. The CDR3 sequence is CASSQQGGDSGNTLYF. CDR3 DNA (partial): TGTGCCAGCAGTCAACAGGGGGGTGATTCTGGAAATACG. This chain connects TRBV13-3 to TRBJ1-3; TRBD1 agrees at 8 bases. The read finishes 3 residues shy of the CDR3 end, and the germline J gene is used to complete it. Germline-derived CDR1 and CDR2 are NNHDY and SYVADS. The CDR3 has 16 residues. V lost 4 bases, J lost 0 bases, and 6 bases stayed unmatched.

In this sample, this clone turned up a few times. Genes and germline are mouse. The read stops 4 residues short of the end of the CDR3; the missing end is completed from the germline J gene. V usage is TRBV17 and J usage is TRBJ2-7, with 10 bases fitting TRBD2. The CDR3 spans 14 residues. Germline V gene data show CDR1 as MNHDT and CDR2 as YYDKIL. The covered CDR3 bases are TGTGCTAGCAGTAGAAACTGGGGGGGATAT. Protein product: CASSRNWGGY. The complete CDR3 sequence is CASSRNWGGYEQYF.

This clone was picked up a small number of times. Gene names refer to mouse genes. This CDR3 reads CASSMGLGESAETLYF. Incomplete CDR3 DNA: TGTGCCAGCAGTATGGGACTGGGGGAAAGTGCAGAA. V gene TRBV19 combines with J gene TRBJ2-3; 11 bases line up with TRBD2. The DNA ends 4 residues before the CDR3 does, and the rest of the CDR3 is filled in from the germline J gene. This CDR3 has 16 amino acids. V lost 2 bases and J lost 0; bases outside the gene matches: 2. Germline V gene data show CDR1 as FNHDT and CDR2 as SITEND (reference sequence).

This clone was found a few times. Genes and germline come from the mouse. Sequencing ends 4 residues short of the CDR3 end; the germline J gene provides the rest. The identical CDR3 is also encoded by other nucleotide sequences in the sample. The chain employs TRBV1 and TRBJ2-7; tentative D call: TRBD1 (6 bases). V was clipped by 3 bases and J by 0 bases, with 9 bases between them. This CDR3 is 14 amino acids long. Germline V CDR1 and CDR2: NSQYPW, LRSPGD (reference sequence). The sequenced CDR3 bases are TGCACCTGCAGTGCTAGGACAGACTCCTAT. As protein: CTCSARTDSY. The CDR3 as a whole reads CTCSARTDSYEQYF.

About this clone: Mouse germline and gene names are used. The CDR3 end falls 4 residues outside the read, so it is completed with the germline J gene. The chain carries TRBV13-1 and TRBJ2-7; 8 nucleotides align to TRBD1. This CDR3 has 14 residues. Per the germline V gene, CDR1 is NSHNY and CDR2 is SYGAGN. The sequenced CDR3 bases are TGTGCCAGCAGTGATCAGGGACAGGTATAT. Its translation is CASSDQGQVY. In full, the CDR3 is CASSDQGQVYEQYF.

In regard to this clone: Gene names and germline refer to mouse. With the read ending 4 residues before the CDR3 end, the germline J gene is used to fill in that end. This chain uses TRBV1 with TRBJ2-7; the D gene is possibly TRBD1 (6 bases). From germline, CDR1 is NSQYPW and CDR2 LRSPGD (reference sequence). This CDR3 is built from 15 residues. Trimming left V 6 bases short and J 0 bases short, with 15 bases between. Partial CDR3 DNA: TGCACCTGCAGCACTCCGACAGGTCACTCCTAT. Its protein product is CTCSTPTGHSY. The entire CDR3 reads CTCSTPTGHSYEQYF.

As for this clone: Gene and germline names: mouse. The sequence runs out 4 residues before the end of the CDR3; the remainder is reconstructed from the germline J gene. The gene calls are TRBV1 and TRBJ2-3; the match to TRBD2 covers 9 bases. CDR1 and CDR2 (germline): NSQYPW, LRSPGD (reference sequence). The V segment lost 5 bases and the J segment 3 bases; nucleotides outside the gene matches: 3. CDR3 length: 14 residues. The sequenced CDR3 bases are TGCACCTGCAGTATGGGGGGGCAGGCAGAA. Translating gives CTCSMGGQAE. Given in full, the CDR3 is CTCSMGGQAETLYF. The full variable domain, completed using reference TRBV1 and TRBJ2-3, is VTLLEQNPRWRLVPRGQAVNLRCILKNSQYPWMSWYQQDLQKQLQWLFTLRSPGDKEVKSLPGADYLATRVTDTELRLQVANMSQGRTLYCTCSMGGQAETLYFGSGTRLTVL.

Ten or more counts support this clone. At residue 12, the translated DNA and the protein in TCRdb do not agree; the protein given here is derived from the DNA. The genes and germline here are from mouse. The part of the CDR3 DNA that was read is TGTGCCAGCAGTGTCAGGGGGTTCTATAATTCGCCC. It is translated as CASSVRGFYNSP. The entire CDR3 protein is CASSVRGFYNSPLYF. V usage is TRBV13-1 and J usage is TRBJ1-6, with 7 positions matching TRBD1. The CDR3 end is not reached by the read, which stops 3 residues before it; the germline J gene fills it in. TRBJ1-6 is labeled an ORF, and its function is uncertain. The CDR3 extends over 15 amino acids. Germline assignment: CDR1 NSHNY and CDR2 SYGAGN. V gave up 3 bases and J gave up 3 bases; unmatched junction bases: 3.

A few counts support this clone. Mouse names are used for the genes. The missing CDR3 end, 4 residues past where the read stops, is filled in from the germline J gene. V and J are TRBV5 and TRBJ2-7; maybe TRBD2 (5 bases). The CDR3 contains 13 residues. CDR1 LGHNA and CDR2 YNLKQL come from the germline V gene (reference sequence). V lost 4 bases to trimming and J lost 3 bases, with 10 bases between them. The part of the CDR3 DNA that was read is TGTGCCAGCAGCCCCCGGACTTTCTAT. Its translation is CASSPRTFY. In full, the CDR3 is CASSPRTFYEQYF.

This clone was seen many times. Germline and genes here are mouse. The read terminates 4 residues ahead of where the CDR3 ends, so the germline J gene completes it. The chain links TRBV13-3 to TRBJ1-4; D is undetermined. CDR1 is NNHDY and CDR2 is SYVADS in the germline V gene. The CDR3 extends over 11 amino acids. Trimming shortened V by 7 bases and J by 4 bases, and 5 bases separated the two germline ends. Incomplete CDR3 DNA: TGTGCCAGCTCAGGCAACGAA. Its translation: CASSGNE. The CDR3 reads in full as CASSGNERLFF.

This clone was picked up a small number of times. Here the gene names and germline are mouse. Read data end 4 residues before the CDR3 end; the end is taken from the germline J gene. The gene calls are TRBV13-1 and TRBJ1-1; D might be TRBD1 (6 bases). This CDR3 is 13 amino acids long. CDR1 and CDR2 from the germline V gene are NSHNY and SYGAGN. Trimming removed 0 bases at V and 4 bases at J, with 7 bases between. The CDR3: CASSDADSTEVFF. CDR3 DNA, as far as it was read: TGTGCCAGCAGTGATGCGGACAGCACA.

This clone was seen repeatedly, ten times or more. Gene names denote mouse genes. The sequence runs out 4 residues before the end of the CDR3; the remainder is reconstructed from the germline J gene. The rearrangement joins TRBV1 to TRBJ2-4, with 7 bases that match TRBD1. CDR1 is NSQYPW, CDR2 LRSPGD, per germline (reference sequence). The CDR3 contains 15 residues. The CDR3 sequence: CTCSADHHRGNTLYF. CDR3 DNA (partial): TGCACCTGCAGTGCAGATCACCACAGGGGAAAC.

This clone was recorded a few times. Any gene name here is a mouse gene name. Read coverage stops 4 residues before the CDR3 terminus; the germline J gene supplies the remainder. The rearrangement links TRBV17 to TRBJ2-7, with unresolved D. The CDR3 sequence is 14 residues long. CDR1 and CDR2 from the germline V gene are MNHDT and YYDKIL. CDR3 DNA (partial): TGTGCTAGCAGTAGAGATCGAGGAGGGTAT. This gives the protein CASSRDRGGY. The CDR3 in full is CASSRDRGGYEQYF.

This clone was counted a few times. The genes and germline here are from mouse. The covered CDR3 bases are TGTGCCAGCAGTGATGAGCTGGGGGTTTTTGCT. This translates into CASSDELGVFA. The whole CDR3 protein reads CASSDELGVFAEQFF. The V call is TRBV13-1, the J call TRBJ2-1; 7 bases align to TRBD2. The read ends 4 residues before the CDR3 terminus; that terminus is restored from the germline J gene. Trimming took 0 bases from V and 6 from J; bases not matched to a gene: 6. CDR3 length: 15 amino acids. Germline loops: CDR1 NSHNY, CDR2 SYGAGN.

Note on this clone: Each gene name is a mouse one. The CDR3 goes on 4 residues after the read ends, and that part is filled in from the germline J gene. The chain combines TRBV17 with TRBJ2-4; D possibly corresponds to TRBD1 (6 bases). The CDR3 has 12 amino acids. Germline CDR1 and CDR2: MNHDT and YYDKIL. The CDR3 sequence: CASNQGKNTLYF. The covered CDR3 bases are TGTGCTAGCAATCAGGGGAAAAAC.

On this clone: The genes and germline here are from mouse. The read falls 4 residues short of the CDR3 end, and the missing part is taken from the germline J gene. V gene TRBV19 combines with J gene TRBJ2-2; 10 bases map to TRBD2. The trim removed 6 bases at V and 2 bases at J, leaving 4 bases unmatched. Germline CDR1 and CDR2: FNHDT and SITEND (reference sequence). The CDR3 consists of 15 residues. This chain's CDR3 is CASNRDWGNTGQLYF. Partial CDR3 DNA: TGTGCCAGCAACCGGGACTGGGGCAACACCGGG.

This clone was counted a few times. The gene symbols are mouse symbols. Read coverage stops 4 residues before the CDR3 terminus; the germline J gene supplies the remainder. This rearrangement joins TRBV13-3 to TRBJ2-7; TRBD2 matches at 12 bases. Germline lookup yields CDR1 NNHDY and CDR2 SYVADS. The CDR3 is made up of 15 amino acids. The covered CDR3 bases are TGTGCCAGCAGTGCCCGGGACTGGGGGGTATAT. Residues: CASSARDWGVY. Given in full, the CDR3 is CASSARDWGVYEQYF.

A few counts support this clone. The germline and genes are mouse ones. The DNA ends 4 residues before the CDR3 does, and the rest of the CDR3 is filled in from the germline J gene. This chain links TRBV31 with TRBJ2-1, with D possibly being TRBD1 (6 bases). Germline-derived CDR1 and CDR2 are GKSSPN and SITVG. The CDR3 sequence is 14 residues long. The V end was cut by 3 bases, the J end by 2 bases, with 11 bases between. CDR3 protein: CAWRPGQHYAEQFF. The part of the CDR3 DNA that was read is TGTGCCTGGAGACCGGGACAACACTATGCT.

This clone was counted ten times or more. The genes and germline here are from mouse. The CDR3 end is not reached by the read, which stops 4 residues before it; the germline J gene fills it in. This chain connects TRBV13-3 to TRBJ2-3, with 10 bases fitting TRBD1. V gave up 3 bases and J gave up 2 bases; unmatched junction bases: 3. The CDR3 loop spans 15 amino acids. The germline V gene has CDR1 NNHDY and CDR2 SYVADS. CDR3 amino acids: CASSVGQGDAETLYF. The covered CDR3 bases are TGTGCCAGCAGTGTAGGACAGGGGGATGCAGAA.

Only a few counts were recorded for this clone. Germline and genes here are mouse. The CDR3 extends 4 residues past the end of the read, so its final part is completed from the germline J gene. The V call is TRBV19, the J call TRBJ1-4; TRBD1 agrees at 9 bases. With V trimmed by 5 bases and J by 0 bases, 5 bases remained unmatched. CDR3 length: 16 amino acids. The V gene's germline CDR1 is FNHDT and CDR2 SITEND (reference sequence). CDR3 DNA (partial): TGTGCCAGCAGCCCCGGACAGGGGCTTTCCAACGAA. It is translated as CASSPGQGLSNE. The whole CDR3 sequence is CASSPGQGLSNERLFF.

As regards this clone: Each gene name is a mouse one. The read comes to an end 4 residues before the CDR3 does, leaving the germline J gene to fill in the end. V usage is TRBV19 and J usage is TRBJ2-1; TRBD1 is a possible D gene (5 bases). With 5 bases removed from V and 0 bases from J, the gap between germline ends came to 12 bases. The CDR3 spans 15 residues. CDR1 and CDR2 (germline): FNHDT, SITEND (reference sequence). The CDR3 sequence: CASSPHRSNYAEQFF. The DNA read from the CDR3 is TGTGCCAGCAGCCCCCACAGGTCTAACTATGCT.

About this clone: The germline and genes are mouse ones. From the germline J gene comes the end of the CDR3, since the read stops 4 residues before it. The gene calls are TRBV13-1 and TRBJ1-1; TRBD1 matches 12 bases. The germline gives CDR1 NSHNY, CDR2 SYGAGN. Germline trimming cut 3 bases from V and 2 bases from J; bases unmatched to any gene: 2. The CDR3 runs to 15 residues. CDR3 loop: CASSGGQGANTEVFF. CDR3 DNA (partial): TGTGCCAGCAGTGGGGGACAGGGGGCTAACACA.

This clone was seen a handful of times. Gene names are the mouse ones. The covered CDR3 bases are TGTGCCAGCAGTACTGGACTGGGGGATAGTGCAGAA. As protein: CASSTGLGDSAE. The CDR3 reads in full as CASSTGLGDSAETLYF. The rearrangement links TRBV19 to TRBJ2-3; TRBD2 aligns across 10 bases. The read finishes 4 residues shy of the CDR3 end, and the germline J gene is used to complete it. J gave up 0 bases and V 3 bases, and 4 bases lay outside the gene matches. Germline CDR1 FNHDT, CDR2 SITEND (reference sequence). The CDR3 has 16 amino acids.

This clone was detected many times. The germline and genes are mouse ones. The read ends 4 residues before the CDR3 terminus; that terminus is restored from the germline J gene. The chain combines TRBV13-3 with TRBJ2-1; perhaps TRBD2 as D (6 bases). The germline CDR1 and CDR2 sequences are NNHDY and SYVADS. The CDR3 runs 15 residues. The CDR3 sequence: CASSDVYWDGAEQFF. CDR3 DNA (partial): TGTGCCAGCAGTGATGTTTACTGGGATGGGGCT.

This clone occurred a few times. The listed TCRdb protein conflicts with the DNA translation at residue 13, and the protein shown is translated directly from the DNA. The listed genes are named as in mouse. The part of the CDR3 DNA that was read is TGTGCCAGCAGGCAACAGGGGCGAAATTCTGGAAATACG. Amino acids: CASRQQGRNSGNT. The whole CDR3 sequence reads CASRQQGRNSGNTLYF. The chain has TRBV13-3 and TRBJ1-3, with TRBD1 matching 7 bases. The read terminates 3 residues before the CDR3 end, so the remaining end is supplied by the germline J gene. The CDR3 is 16 residues long. After removal of 5 bases from V and 0 bases from J, the junction contained 8 bases not matched to a gene. Germline V gene sequence: CDR1 NNHDY, CDR2 SYVADS.